This T cell receptor beta chain is from a study of molecular identifiers for immune sequencing clone quantification. The CDR3 runs 13 residues. After removal of 7 bases from V and 7 bases from J, the junction contained 7 bases not matched to a gene. The germline CDR1 and CDR2 sequences are MNHEY and SVGEGT. A single record per CDR3 protein comes from TCRdb applying MiXCR to the PCR reads. The data hold about 320,000 distinct CDR3 sequences, with about 22% observed a single time. Naive CD8 T cells were sorted, and the gate applied was CD8+CD4-CCR7+CD45RA+. The source is a human donor in good health. Some libraries in this study had Jurkat cell RNA spiked in. The rearrangement uses TRBV6-2 or TRBV6-3 and TRBJ2-3; 8 bases map to TRBD2. Input material: naive CD8+ T cells from blood, with Jurkat cell RNA spiked in. Subset meaning: FACS-sorted CD8+CD4-CCR7+CD45RA+ naive T cells. The CDR3 loop reads CASTAGGYNTQYF. DNA of the CDR3: TGTGCCAGCACGGCGGGAGGTTATAATACGCAGTATTTT.